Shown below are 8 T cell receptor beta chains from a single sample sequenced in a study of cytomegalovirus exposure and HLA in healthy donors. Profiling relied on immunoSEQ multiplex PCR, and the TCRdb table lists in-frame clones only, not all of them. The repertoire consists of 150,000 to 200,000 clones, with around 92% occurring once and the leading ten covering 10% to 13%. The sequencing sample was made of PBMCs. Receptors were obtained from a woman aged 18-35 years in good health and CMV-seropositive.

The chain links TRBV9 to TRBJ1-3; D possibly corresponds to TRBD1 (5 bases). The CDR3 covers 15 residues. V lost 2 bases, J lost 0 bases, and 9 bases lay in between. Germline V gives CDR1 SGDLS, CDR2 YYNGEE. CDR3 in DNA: TGTGCCAGCAGCGTCCAGGGAAACTCTGGAAACACCATATATTTT. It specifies CASSVQGNSGNTIYF.

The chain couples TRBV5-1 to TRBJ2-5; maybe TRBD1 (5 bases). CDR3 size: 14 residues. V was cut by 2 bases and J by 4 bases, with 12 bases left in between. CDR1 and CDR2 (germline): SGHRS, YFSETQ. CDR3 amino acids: CASSFRGIRETQYF. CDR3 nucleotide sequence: TGCGCCAGCAGCTTTAGGGGTATCCGAGAGACCCAGTACTTC. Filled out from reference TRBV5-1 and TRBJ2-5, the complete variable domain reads KAGVTQTPRYLIKTRGQQVTLSCSPISGHRSVSWYQQTPGQGLQFLFEYFSETQRNKGNFPGRFSGRQFSNSRSEMNVSTLELGDSALYLCASSFRGIRETQYFGPGTRLLVL.

The CDR3 DNA reads as TGTGCCAGCAGTTTCCTAGGACAGACGAACACTGAAGCTTTCTTT. Its protein product is CASSFLGQTNTEAFF. The gene calls are TRBV27 and TRBJ1-1; D perhaps matches TRBD1 (6 bases). Germline V lookup: CDR1 MNHEY, CDR2 SMNVEV (reference sequence). Trimming cost V 3 bases and J 1 base, with 12 bases left between them. This CDR3 is 15 amino acids long.

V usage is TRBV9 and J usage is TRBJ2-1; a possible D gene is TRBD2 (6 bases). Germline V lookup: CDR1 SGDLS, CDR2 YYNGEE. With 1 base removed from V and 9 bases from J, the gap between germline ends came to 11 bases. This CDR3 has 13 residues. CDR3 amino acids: CASSVTSSTEQFF. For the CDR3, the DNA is TGTGCCAGCAGCGTAACTAGCTCGACTGAGCAGTTCTTC.

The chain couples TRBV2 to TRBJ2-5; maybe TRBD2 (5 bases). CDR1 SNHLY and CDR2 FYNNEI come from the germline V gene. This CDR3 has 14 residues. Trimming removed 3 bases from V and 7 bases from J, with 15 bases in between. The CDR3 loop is CASSEMRSEGTQYF. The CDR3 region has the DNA TGTGCCAGCAGTGAGATGCGTTCAGAGGGGACCCAGTACTTC.

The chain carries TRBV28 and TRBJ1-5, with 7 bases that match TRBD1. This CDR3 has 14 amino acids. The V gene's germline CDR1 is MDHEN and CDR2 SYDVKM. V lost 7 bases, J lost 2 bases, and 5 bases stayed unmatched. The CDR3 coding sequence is TGTGCCAGCAAGACAGGGCTGGGCAATCAGCCCCAGCATTTT. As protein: CASKTGLGNQPQHF. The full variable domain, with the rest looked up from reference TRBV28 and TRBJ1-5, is DVKVTQSSRYLVKRTGEKVFLECVQDMDHENMFWYRQDPGLGLRLIYFSYDVKMKEKGDIPEGYSVSREKKERFSLILESASTNQTSMYLCASKTGLGNQPQHFGDGTRLSIL.

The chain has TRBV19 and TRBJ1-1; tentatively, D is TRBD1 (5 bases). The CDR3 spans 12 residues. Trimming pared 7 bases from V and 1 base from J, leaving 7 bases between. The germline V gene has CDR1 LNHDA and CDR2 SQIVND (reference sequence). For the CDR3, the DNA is TGTGCCAGTAAAAGGGGGAACACTGAAGCTTTCTTT. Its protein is CASKRGNTEAFF.

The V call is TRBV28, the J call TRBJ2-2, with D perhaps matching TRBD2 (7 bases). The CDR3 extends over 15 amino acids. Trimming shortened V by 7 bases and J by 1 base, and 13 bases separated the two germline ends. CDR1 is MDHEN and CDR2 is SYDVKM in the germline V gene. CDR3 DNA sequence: TGTGCCAGCACCGCCGGGGGGCAGAACACCGGGGAGCTGTTTTTT. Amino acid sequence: CASTAGGQNTGELFF. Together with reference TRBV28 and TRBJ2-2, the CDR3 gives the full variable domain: DVKVTQSSRYLVKRTGEKVFLECVQDMDHENMFWYRQDPGLGLRLIYFSYDVKMKEKGDIPEGYSVSREKKERFSLILESASTNQTSMYLCASTAGGQNTGELFFGEGSRLTVL.